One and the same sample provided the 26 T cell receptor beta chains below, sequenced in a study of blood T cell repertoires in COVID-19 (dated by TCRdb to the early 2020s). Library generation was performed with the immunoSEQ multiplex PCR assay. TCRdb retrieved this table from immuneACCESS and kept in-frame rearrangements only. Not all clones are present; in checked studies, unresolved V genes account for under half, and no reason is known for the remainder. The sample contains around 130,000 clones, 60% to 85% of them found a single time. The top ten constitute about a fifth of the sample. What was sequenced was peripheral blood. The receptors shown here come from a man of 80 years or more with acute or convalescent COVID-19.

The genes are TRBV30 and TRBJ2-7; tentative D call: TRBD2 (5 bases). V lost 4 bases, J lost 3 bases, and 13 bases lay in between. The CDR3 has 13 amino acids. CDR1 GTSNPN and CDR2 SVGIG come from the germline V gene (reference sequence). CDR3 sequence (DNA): TGTGCCTGGACTCGGGGTACCATCTACGAGCAGTACTTC. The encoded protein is CAWTRGTIYEQYF.

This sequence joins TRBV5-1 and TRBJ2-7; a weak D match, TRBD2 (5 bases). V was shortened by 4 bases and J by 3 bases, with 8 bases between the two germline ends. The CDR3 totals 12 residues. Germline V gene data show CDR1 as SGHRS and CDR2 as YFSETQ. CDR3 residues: CASSPGNYEQYF. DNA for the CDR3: TGCGCCAGCAGCCCGGGGAACTACGAGCAGTACTTC. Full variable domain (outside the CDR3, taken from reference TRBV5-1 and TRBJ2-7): KAGVTQTPRYLIKTRGQQVTLSCSPISGHRSVSWYQQTPGQGLQFLFEYFSETQRNKGNFPGRFSGRQFSNSRSEMNVSTLELGDSALYLCASSPGNYEQYFGPGTRLTVT.

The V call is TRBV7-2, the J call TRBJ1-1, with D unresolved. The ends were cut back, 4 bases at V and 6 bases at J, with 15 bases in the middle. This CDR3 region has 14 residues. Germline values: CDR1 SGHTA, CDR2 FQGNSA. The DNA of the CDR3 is TGTGCCAGCAGCTCTACGCCAGGAATCGCTGAAGCTTTCTTT. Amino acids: CASSSTPGIAEAFF.

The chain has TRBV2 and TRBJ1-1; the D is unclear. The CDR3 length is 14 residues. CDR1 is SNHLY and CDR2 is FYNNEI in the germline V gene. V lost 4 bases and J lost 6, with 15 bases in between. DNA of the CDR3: TGTGCCAGCAGTGTTAACGGTGCGGTGTCTGAAGCTTTCTTT. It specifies CASSVNGAVSEAFF.

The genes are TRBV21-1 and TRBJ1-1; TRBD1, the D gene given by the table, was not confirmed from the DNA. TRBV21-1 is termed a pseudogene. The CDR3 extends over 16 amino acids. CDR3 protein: CASPHRGLGLNTEAFF. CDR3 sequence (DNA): TGTGCCAGCCCCCACAGGGGGCTCGGGTTGAACACTGAAGCTTTCTTT.

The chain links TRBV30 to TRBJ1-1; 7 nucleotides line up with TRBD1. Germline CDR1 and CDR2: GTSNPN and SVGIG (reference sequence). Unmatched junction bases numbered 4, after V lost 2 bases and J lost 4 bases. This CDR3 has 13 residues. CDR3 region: CAWSPTGFTEAFF. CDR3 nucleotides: TGTGCCTGGAGTCCGACAGGGTTCACTGAAGCTTTCTTT.

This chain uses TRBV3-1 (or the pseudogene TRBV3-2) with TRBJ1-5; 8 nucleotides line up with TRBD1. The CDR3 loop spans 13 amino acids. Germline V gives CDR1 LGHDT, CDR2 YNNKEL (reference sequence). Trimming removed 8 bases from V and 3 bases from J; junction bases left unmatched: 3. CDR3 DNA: TGTGCCAGCGCGGACAGGGACAATCAGCCCCAGCATTTT. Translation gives CASADRDNQPQHF.

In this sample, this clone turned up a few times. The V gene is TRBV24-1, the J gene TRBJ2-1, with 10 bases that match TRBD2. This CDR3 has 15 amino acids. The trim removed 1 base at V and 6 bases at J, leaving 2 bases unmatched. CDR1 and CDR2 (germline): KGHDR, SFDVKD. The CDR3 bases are TGTGCCACCAGTGATTTAGCGGGGGGGCCCAATGAGCAGTTCTTC. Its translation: CATSDLAGGPNEQFF.

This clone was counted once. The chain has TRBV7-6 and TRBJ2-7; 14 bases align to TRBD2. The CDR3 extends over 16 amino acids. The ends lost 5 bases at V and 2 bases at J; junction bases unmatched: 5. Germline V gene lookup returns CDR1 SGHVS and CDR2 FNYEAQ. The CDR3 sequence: CASSPGTSGGTYEQYF. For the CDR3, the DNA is TGTGCCAGCAGCCCGGGGACTAGCGGGGGTACCTACGAGCAGTACTTC.

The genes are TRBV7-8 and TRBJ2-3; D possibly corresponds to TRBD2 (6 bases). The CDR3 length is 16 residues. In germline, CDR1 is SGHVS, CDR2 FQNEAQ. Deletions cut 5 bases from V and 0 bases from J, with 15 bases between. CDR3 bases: TGTGCCAGCAGCCTGTTTAGCCGGGGGAGCACAGATACGCAGTATTTT. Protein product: CASSLFSRGSTDTQYF.

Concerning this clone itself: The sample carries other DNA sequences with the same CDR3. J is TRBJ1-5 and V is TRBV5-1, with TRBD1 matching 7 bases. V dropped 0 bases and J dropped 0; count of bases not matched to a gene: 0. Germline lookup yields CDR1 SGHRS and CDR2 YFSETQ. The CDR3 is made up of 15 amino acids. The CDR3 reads CASSLGDSSNQPQHF. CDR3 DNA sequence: TGCGCCAGCAGCTTGGGGGACAGTAGCAATCAGCCCCAGCATTTT.

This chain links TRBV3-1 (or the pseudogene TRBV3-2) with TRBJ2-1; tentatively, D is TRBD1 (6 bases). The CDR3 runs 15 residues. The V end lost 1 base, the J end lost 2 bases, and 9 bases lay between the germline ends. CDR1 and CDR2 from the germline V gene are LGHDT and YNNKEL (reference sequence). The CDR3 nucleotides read TGTGCCAGCAGCCAAGTGCAGGGGACCTACAATGAGCAGTTCTTC. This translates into CASSQVQGTYNEQFF.

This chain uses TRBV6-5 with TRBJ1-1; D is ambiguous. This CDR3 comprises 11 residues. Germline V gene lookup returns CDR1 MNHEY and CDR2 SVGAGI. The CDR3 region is CASRLAGEAFF. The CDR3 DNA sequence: TGTGCTTCGCGTTTGGCCGGGGAAGCTTTCTTT.

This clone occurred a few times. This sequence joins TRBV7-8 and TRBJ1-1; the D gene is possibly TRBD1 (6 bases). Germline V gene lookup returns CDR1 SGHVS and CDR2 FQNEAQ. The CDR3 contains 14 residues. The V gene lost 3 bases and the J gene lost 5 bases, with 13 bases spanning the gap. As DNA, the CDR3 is TGTGCCAGCAGCTTGCGGGGGCGGGAGACTGAAGCTTTCTTT. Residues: CASSLRGRETEAFF.

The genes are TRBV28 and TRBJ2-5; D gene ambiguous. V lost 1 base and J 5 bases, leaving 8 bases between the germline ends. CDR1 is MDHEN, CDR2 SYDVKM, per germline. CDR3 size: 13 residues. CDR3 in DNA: TGTGCCAGCAGTTTATTTGGCAGGGAGACCCAGTACTTC. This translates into CASSLFGRETQYF.

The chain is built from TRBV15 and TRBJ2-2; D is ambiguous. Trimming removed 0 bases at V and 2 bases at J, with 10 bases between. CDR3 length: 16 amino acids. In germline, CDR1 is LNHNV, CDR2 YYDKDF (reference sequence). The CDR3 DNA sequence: TGTGCCACCAGCAGAGAAGGTGGGCAAAACACCGGGGAGCTGTTTTTT. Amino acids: CATSREGGQNTGELFF.

The CDR3 is CASSSGQGNEKLFF. The CDR3 DNA reads TGCGCCAGCAGCTCGGGACAGGGTAATGAAAAACTGTTTTTT. The chain combines TRBV5-1 with TRBJ1-4; 9 positions match TRBD1. This CDR3 is built from 14 residues. V was clipped by 3 bases and J by 4 bases; unmatched bases: 1. Germline V gene lookup returns CDR1 SGHRS and CDR2 YFSETQ.

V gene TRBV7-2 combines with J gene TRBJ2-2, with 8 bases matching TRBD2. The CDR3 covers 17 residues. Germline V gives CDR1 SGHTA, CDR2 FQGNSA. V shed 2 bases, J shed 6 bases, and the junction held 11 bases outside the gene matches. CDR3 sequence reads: CASSLMAGGAAAGELFF. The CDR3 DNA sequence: TGTGCCAGCAGCTTAATGGCGGGGGGCGCCGCGGCCGGGGAGCTGTTTTTT.

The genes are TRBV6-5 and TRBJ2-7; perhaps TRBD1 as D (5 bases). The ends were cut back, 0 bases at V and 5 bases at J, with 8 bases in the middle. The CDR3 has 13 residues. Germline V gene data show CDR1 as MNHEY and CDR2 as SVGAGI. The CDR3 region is CASSYSRAHEQYF. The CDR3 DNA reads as TGTGCCAGCAGTTACTCCAGGGCCCACGAGCAGTACTTC.

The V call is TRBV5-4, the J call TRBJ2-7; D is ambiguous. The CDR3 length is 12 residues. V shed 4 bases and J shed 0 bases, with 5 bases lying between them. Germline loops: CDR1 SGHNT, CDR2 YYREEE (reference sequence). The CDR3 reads CASSRDSYEQYF. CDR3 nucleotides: TGTGCCAGCAGCCGCGACTCCTACGAGCAGTACTTC.

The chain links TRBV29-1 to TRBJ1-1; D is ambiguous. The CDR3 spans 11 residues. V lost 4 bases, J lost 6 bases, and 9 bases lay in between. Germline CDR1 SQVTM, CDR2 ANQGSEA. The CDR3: CSVAGNPEAFF. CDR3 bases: TGCAGCGTTGCGGGTAACCCTGAAGCTTTCTTT.

CDR3 bases: TGTGCCAGCAGCTCGTATGACTCAGCACCCCTCCACTTT. Protein sequence: CASSSYDSAPLHF. V gene TRBV5-4 combines with J gene TRBJ1-6; D gene ambiguous. There are 13 residues in the CDR3. The V end was cut by 3 bases, the J end by 11 bases, with 12 bases between. CDR1 and CDR2 (germline): SGHNT, YYREEE (reference sequence).

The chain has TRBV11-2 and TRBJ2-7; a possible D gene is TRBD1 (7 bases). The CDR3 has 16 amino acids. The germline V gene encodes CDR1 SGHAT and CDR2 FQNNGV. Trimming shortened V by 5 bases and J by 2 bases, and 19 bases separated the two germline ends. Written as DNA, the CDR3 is TGTGCCAGCAGCCCGCTCCGCGGGGACAGAGCCTACGAGCAGTACTTC. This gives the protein CASSPLRGDRAYEQYF. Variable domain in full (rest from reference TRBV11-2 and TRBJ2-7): EAGVAQSPRYKIIEKRQSVAFWCNPISGHATLYWYQQILGQGPKLLIQFQNNGVVDDSQLPKDRFSAERLKGVDSTLKIQPAKLEDSAVYLCASSPLRGDRAYEQYFGPGTRLTVT.

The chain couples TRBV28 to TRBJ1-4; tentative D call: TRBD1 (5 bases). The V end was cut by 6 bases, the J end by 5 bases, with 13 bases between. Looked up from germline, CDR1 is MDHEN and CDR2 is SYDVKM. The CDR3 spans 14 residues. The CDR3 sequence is CASRSTVINEKLFF. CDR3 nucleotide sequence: TGTGCCAGCAGATCGACAGTTATAAATGAAAAACTGTTTTTT.

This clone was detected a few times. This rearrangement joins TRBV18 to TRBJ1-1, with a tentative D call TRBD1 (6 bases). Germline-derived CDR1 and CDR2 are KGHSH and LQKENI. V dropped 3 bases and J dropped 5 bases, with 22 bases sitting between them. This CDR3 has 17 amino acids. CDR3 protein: CASSPPGRGGQKTEAFF. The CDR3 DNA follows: TGTGCCAGCTCACCCCCCGGGAGGGGGGGGCAAAAGACTGAAGCTTTCTTT.

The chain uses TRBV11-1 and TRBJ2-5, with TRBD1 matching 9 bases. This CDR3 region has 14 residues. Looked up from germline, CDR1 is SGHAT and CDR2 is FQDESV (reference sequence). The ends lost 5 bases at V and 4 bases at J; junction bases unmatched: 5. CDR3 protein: CASSPGQGPETQYF. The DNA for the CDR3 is TGTGCCAGCAGCCCCGGACAGGGGCCAGAGACCCAGTACTTC.